The present T cell receptor beta chain was sequenced within a study of T cells in Graves' hyperthyroidism and ophthalmopathy. This clonotype came up many times. Amplification of TCR beta CDR3 regions was performed using RNA transcripts as template. HTBI primers were used for first-round RT-PCR of the TCR CDR3. Via MiXCR, TCRdb re-called the multiplex PCR reads, giving one row per CDR3 protein. The sample contains hundreds of thousands of distinct CDR3 sequences, approximately 20% of which appear only once. The CDR3 is made up of 17 amino acids. Trimming pared 0 bases from V and 0 bases from J, leaving 15 bases between. CDR1 is SGDLS, CDR2 YYNGEE, per germline.

The receptor comes from a woman aged 18-29 years with Graves' hyperthyroidism. The sample consisted of blood. This rearrangement joins TRBV9 to TRBJ2-5, with D unresolved. CDR3 sequence: CASSVAGRRWYQETQYF. The CDR3 DNA is TGTGCCAGCAGCGTAGCGGGCAGGCGTTGGTACCAAGAGACCCAGTACTTC.